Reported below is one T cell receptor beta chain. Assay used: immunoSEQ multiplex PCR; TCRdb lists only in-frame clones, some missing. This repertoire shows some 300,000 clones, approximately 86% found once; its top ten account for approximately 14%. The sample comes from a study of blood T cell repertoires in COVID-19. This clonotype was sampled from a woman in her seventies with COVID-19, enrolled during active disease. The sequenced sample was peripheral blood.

Here the CDR3 DNA reads TGTGCCAGCAGTTACCAGTCCCCGGGACAGATAGAGCAGTTCTTC. This codes for CASSYQSPGQIEQFF. V is TRBV6-5 and J is TRBJ2-1; 7 nucleotides match TRBD1. CDR1 is MNHEY and CDR2 is SVGAGI in the germline V gene. The CDR3 has 15 amino acids. The junction had 11 bases not matched to a gene; V was cut back by 2 bases and J by 10 bases.